These 9 T cell receptor beta chains share one sample of origin, sequenced in a study of blood T cell repertoires in COVID-19. Sequencing was performed with immunoSEQ multiplex PCR; in TCRdb, only in-frame clones are kept and a portion is missing. This table has more than 250,000 clones, nearly 90% appearing once. Material: PBMCs or T cells enriched from blood (not recorded which). These receptors came from a woman under 30 with acute COVID-19.

This rearrangement joins TRBV7-3 to TRBJ2-2, with 9 bases aligning to TRBD2. The germline gives CDR1 SGHTA, CDR2 FQGTGA. V shed 5 bases and J 8 bases; nucleotides not matched to a gene: 6. The CDR3 is made up of 14 amino acids. The DNA of the CDR3 is TGTGCCAGCAGCGCCGGCCTAGCGGGAGGGGAGCTGTTTTTT. It is translated as CASSAGLAGGELFF.

This clone was observed a handful of times. The chain joins TRBV3-1 (or the pseudogene TRBV3-2) to TRBJ2-3; no reliable D call. Trimming removed 4 bases from V and 5 bases from J, with 13 bases in between. The V gene's germline CDR1 is LGHDT and CDR2 YNNKEL (reference sequence). The CDR3 is made up of 14 amino acids. The CDR3 region is CASSPSLAQDTQYF. The DNA for the CDR3 is TGTGCCAGCAGCCCTTCTCTGGCACAAGATACGCAGTATTTT.

The gene calls are TRBV5-1 and TRBJ2-1, with a tentative D call TRBD1 (7 bases). In germline, CDR1 is SGHRS, CDR2 YFSETQ. The CDR3 is 13 amino acids. Trimming stripped 7 bases from V and 9 bases from J, with 17 bases between. The CDR3: CASGRTGRAEQFF. The CDR3 bases are TGCGCCAGCGGGAGGACAGGACGTGCTGAGCAGTTCTTC.

The chain links TRBV7-6 to TRBJ2-1, with 9 bases lining up with TRBD1. Germline V gene sequence: CDR1 SGHVS, CDR2 FNYEAQ. Trimming took 5 bases from V and 7 from J; bases not matched to a gene: 9. The CDR3 consists of 15 residues. CDR3 loop: CASSIYRDRVNEQFF. Written as DNA, the CDR3 is TGTGCCAGCAGCATCTACCGGGACAGGGTTAATGAGCAGTTCTTC.

This clone has a handful of counts. The chain has TRBV27 and TRBJ2-7; weak D call: TRBD2 (6 bases). Trimming took 4 bases from V and 4 from J, leaving 20 bases between them. In germline, CDR1 is MNHEY, CDR2 SMNVEV (reference sequence). The CDR3 totals 16 residues. This CDR3 reads CASSSPIRRGTYEQYF. CDR3 bases: TGTGCCAGCAGTTCTCCCATTCGTCGCGGGACGTACGAGCAGTACTTC.

This clone came up a few times. This chain links TRBV6-2 or TRBV6-3 with TRBJ2-3; D is perhaps TRBD2 (6 bases). Germline loops: CDR1 MNHEY, CDR2 SVGEGT. Trimming cost V 5 bases and J 5 bases, with 14 bases left between them. This CDR3 spans 14 amino acids. CDR3 sequence: CASSGPSDLDTQYF. The CDR3 DNA reads TGTGCCAGCAGTGGGCCTAGCGACCTAGATACGCAGTATTTT.

The genes are TRBV6-6 and TRBJ2-7; no firm D call. The CDR3 consists of 14 residues. CDR1 is MNHNY, CDR2 SVGAGI, per germline (reference sequence). The V end lost 6 bases, the J end lost 6 bases, and 18 bases lay between the germline ends. This CDR3 reads CASRHPSGSVEQYF. The CDR3 coding sequence is TGTGCCAGCAGACACCCCTCCGGGTCGGTCGAGCAGTACTTC.

The chain recombines TRBV19 with TRBJ2-7; the D gene is possibly TRBD2 (6 bases). Germline-derived CDR1 and CDR2 are LNHDA and SQIVND (reference sequence). V dropped 8 bases and J dropped 5 bases, with 19 bases sitting between them. The CDR3 is 14 residues long. The CDR3, as DNA: TGTGCCAGTGGGGAGCTTGGGGGGAAGGACGAGCAGTACTTC. It codes for CASGELGGKDEQYF.

The gene calls are TRBV27 and TRBJ2-2; the D gene is possibly TRBD2 (5 bases). Germline CDR1 reads MNHEY; CDR2 reads SMNVEV (reference sequence). Between the trimmed V and J ends, which lost 5 bases and 3 bases, there was a span of 16 bases. This CDR3 has 16 amino acids. The CDR3, as DNA: TGTGCCAGCAGTGGGTATTCGGAGGTTCACACCGGGGAGCTGTTTTTT. This sequence encodes CASSGYSEVHTGELFF.